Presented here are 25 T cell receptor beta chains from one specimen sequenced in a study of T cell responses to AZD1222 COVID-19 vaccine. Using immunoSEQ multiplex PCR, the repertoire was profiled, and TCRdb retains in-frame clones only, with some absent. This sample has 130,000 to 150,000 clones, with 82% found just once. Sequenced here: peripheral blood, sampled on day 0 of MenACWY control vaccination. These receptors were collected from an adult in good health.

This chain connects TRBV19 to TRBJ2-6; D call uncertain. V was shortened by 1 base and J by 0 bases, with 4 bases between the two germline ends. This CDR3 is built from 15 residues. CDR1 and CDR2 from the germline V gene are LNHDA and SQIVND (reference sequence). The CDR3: CASSIGSSGANVLTF. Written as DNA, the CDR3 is TGTGCCAGTAGTATAGGGAGCTCTGGGGCCAACGTCCTGACTTTC.

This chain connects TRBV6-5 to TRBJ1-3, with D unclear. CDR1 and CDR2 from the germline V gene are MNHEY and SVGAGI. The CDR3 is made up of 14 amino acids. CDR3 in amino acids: CATGARSSGNTIYF. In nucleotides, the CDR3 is TGTGCTACCGGTGCCAGGAGCTCTGGAAACACCATATATTTT.

CDR3 coding DNA: TGCGCCAGCACCCTGGAGGGACAGGTGGGAGAGACCCAGTACTTC. Its translation: CASTLEGQVGETQYF. The chain couples TRBV5-1 to TRBJ2-5, with TRBD1 matching over 8 bases. The CDR3 covers 15 residues. From germline, CDR1 is SGHRS and CDR2 YFSETQ. The trim removed 6 bases at V and 4 bases at J, leaving 11 bases unmatched.

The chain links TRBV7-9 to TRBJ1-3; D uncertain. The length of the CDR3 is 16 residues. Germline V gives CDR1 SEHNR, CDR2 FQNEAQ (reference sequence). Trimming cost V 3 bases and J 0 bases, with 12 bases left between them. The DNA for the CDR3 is TGTGCCAGCAGCTTTCGTGGCGGAAGCTCTGGAAACACCATATATTTT. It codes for CASSFRGGSSGNTIYF.

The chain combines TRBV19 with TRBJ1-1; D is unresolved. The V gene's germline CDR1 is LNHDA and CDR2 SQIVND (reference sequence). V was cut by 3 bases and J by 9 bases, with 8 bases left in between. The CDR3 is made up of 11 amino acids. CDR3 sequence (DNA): TGTGCCAGTAGTATCGGGTCAAAAGCTTTCTTT. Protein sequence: CASSIGSKAFF. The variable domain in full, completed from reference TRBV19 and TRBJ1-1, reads DGGITQSPKYLFRKEGQNVTLSCEQNLNHDAMYWYRQDPGQGLRLIYYSQIVNDFQKGDIAEGYSVSREKKESFPLTVTSAQKNPTAFYLCASSIGSKAFFGQGTRLTVV.

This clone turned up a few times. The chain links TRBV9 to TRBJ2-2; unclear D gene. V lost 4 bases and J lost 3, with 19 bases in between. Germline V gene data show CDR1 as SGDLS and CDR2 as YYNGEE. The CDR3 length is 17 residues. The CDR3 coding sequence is TGTGCCAGCAGCCCCCAAGGGTCCACTCCGTACACCGGGGAGCTGTTTTTT. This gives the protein CASSPQGSTPYTGELFF.

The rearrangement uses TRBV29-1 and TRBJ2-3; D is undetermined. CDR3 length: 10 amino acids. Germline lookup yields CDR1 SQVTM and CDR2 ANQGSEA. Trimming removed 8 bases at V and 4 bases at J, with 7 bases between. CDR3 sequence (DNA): TGCAGCCACCTGTCAGATACGCAGTATTTT. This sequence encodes CSHLSDTQYF.

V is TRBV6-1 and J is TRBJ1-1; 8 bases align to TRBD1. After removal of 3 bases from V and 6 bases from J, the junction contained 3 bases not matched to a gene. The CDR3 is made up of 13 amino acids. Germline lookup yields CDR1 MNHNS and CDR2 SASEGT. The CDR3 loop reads CASSDRGRSEAFF. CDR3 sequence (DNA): TGTGCCAGCAGTGACAGGGGGCGTTCTGAAGCTTTCTTT.

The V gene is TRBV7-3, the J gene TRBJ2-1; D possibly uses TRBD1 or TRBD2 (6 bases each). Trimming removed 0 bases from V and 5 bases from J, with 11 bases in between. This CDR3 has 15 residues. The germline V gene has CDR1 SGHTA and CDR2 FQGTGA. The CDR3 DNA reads TGTGCCAGCAGCTTAACGCTGGGGGGCAACAATGAGCAGTTCTTC. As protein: CASSLTLGGNNEQFF.

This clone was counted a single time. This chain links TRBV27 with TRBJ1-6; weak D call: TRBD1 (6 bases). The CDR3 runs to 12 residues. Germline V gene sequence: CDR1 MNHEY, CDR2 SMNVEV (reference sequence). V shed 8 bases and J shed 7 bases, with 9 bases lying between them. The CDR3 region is CASRDINSPLHF. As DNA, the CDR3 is TGTGCCAGCCGGGACATAAATTCACCCCTCCACTTT.

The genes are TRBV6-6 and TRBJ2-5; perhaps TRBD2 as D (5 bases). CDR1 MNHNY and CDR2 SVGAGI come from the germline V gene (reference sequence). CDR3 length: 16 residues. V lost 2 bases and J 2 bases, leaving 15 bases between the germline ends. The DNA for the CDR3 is TGTGCCAGCAGTTACCCCCTAGAGGGTCCACAAGAGACCCAGTACTTC. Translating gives CASSYPLEGPQETQYF.

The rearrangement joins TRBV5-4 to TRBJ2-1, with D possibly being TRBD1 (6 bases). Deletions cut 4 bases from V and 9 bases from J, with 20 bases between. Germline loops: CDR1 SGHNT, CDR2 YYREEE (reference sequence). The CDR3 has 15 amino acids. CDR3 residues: CASSSRDNLRGEQFF. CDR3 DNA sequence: TGTGCCAGCAGCAGCCGGGACAACCTAAGGGGTGAGCAGTTCTTC.

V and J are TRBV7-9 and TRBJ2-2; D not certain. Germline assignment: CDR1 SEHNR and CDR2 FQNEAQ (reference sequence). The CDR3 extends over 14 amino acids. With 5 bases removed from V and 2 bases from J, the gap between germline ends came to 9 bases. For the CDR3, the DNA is TGTGCCAGCAGCGAGTTAGTTAACACCGGGGAGCTGTTTTTT. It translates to CASSELVNTGELFF.

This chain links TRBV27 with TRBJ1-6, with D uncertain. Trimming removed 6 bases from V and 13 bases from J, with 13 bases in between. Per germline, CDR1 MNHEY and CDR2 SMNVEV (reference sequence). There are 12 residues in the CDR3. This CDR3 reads CASRTGARPLHF. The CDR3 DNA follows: TGTGCCAGCAGGACGGGAGCTCGCCCCCTCCACTTT.

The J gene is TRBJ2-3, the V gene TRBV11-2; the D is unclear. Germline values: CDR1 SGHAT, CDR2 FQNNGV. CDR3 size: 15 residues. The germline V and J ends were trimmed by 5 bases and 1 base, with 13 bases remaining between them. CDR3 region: CASSPRNMGTDTQYF. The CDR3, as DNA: TGTGCCAGCAGCCCCCGAAATATGGGCACAGATACGCAGTATTTT. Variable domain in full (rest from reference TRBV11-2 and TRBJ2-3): EAGVAQSPRYKIIEKRQSVAFWCNPISGHATLYWYQQILGQGPKLLIQFQNNGVVDDSQLPKDRFSAERLKGVDSTLKIQPAKLEDSAVYLCASSPRNMGTDTQYFGPGTRLTVL.

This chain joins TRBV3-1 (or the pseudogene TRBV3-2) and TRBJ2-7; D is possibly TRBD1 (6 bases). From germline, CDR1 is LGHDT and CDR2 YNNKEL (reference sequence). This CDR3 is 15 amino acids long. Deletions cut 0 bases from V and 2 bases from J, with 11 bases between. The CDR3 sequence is CASSQDLDRAYEQYF. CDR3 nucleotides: TGTGCCAGCAGCCAAGACCTGGACAGAGCCTACGAGCAGTACTTC.

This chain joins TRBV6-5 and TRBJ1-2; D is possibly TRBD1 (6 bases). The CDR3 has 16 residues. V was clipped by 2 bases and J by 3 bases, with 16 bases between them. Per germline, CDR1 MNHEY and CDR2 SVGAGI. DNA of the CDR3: TGTGCCAGCAGTTACAGACTAGACAGGAGATACTATGGCTACACCTTC. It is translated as CASSYRLDRRYYGYTF.

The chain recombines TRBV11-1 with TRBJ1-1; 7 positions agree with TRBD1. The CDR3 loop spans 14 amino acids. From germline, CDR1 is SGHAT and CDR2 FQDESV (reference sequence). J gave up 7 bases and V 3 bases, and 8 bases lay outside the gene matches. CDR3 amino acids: CASSFRDSRIEAFF. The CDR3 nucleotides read TGTGCCAGCAGCTTCCGGGACAGCCGGATTGAAGCTTTCTTT.

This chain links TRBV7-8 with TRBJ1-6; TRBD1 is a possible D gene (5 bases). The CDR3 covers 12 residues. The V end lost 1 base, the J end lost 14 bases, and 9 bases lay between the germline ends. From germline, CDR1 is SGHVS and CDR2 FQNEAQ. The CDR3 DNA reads TGTGCCAGCAGCTTAGGGGGACTAACCCTCCACTTT. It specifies CASSLGGLTLHF.

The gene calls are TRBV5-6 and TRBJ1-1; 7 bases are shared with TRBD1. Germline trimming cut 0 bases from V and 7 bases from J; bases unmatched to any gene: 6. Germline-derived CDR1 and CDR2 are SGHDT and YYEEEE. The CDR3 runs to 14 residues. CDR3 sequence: CASSLGTGASEAFF. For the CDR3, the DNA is TGTGCCAGCAGCTTGGGAACAGGGGCCAGTGAAGCTTTCTTT. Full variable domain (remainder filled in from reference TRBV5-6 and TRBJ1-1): DAGVTQSPTHLIKTRGQQVTLRCSPKSGHDTVSWYQQALGQGPQFIFQYYEEEERQRGNFPDRFSGHQFPNYSSELNVNALLLGDSALYLCASSLGTGASEAFFGQGTRLTVV.

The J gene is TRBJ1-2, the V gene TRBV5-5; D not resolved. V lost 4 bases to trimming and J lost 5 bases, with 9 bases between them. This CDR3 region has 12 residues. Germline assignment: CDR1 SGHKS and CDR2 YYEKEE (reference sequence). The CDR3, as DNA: TGTGCCAGCAGCGATACCTTTTATGGCTACACCTTC. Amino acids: CASSDTFYGYTF.

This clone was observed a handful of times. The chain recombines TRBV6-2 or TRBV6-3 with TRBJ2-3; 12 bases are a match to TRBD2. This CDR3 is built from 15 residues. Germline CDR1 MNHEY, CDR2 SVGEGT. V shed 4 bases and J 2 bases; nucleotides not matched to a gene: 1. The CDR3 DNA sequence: TGTGCCAGCAGTTCTAGCGGGGGGGCCACAGATACGCAGTATTTT. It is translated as CASSSSGGATDTQYF.

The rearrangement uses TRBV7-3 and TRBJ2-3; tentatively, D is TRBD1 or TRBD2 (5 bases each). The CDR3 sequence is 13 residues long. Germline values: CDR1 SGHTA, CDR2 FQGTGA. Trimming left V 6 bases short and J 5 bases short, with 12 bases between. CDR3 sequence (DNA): TGTGCCAGCAGGAGGGGTAGTGGAGATACGCAGTATTTT. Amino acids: CASRRGSGDTQYF.

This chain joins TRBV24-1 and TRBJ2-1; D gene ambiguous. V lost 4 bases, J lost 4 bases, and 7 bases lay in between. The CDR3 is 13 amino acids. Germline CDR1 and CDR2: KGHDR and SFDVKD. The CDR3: CATSDSRYNEQFF. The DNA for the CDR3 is TGTGCCACCAGTGACTCGAGGTACAATGAGCAGTTCTTC.

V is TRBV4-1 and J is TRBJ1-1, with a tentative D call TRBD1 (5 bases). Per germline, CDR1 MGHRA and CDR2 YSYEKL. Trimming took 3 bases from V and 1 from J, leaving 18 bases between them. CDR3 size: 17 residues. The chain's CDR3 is CASSHLSGVRGNTEAFF. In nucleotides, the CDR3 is TGCGCCAGCAGCCACCTCTCGGGGGTGAGGGGGAACACTGAAGCTTTCTTT.